The 4 T cell receptor beta chains listed next were all sequenced from one sample in a study of T cell responses to AZD1222 COVID-19 vaccine. Only in-frame clones appear in the TCRdb table, and some are missing; sequencing was by immunoSEQ multiplex PCR. Among roughly 130,000 clones listed, about 91% were seen once. Material: peripheral blood, obtained on day 0 of AZD1222 vaccination. These receptors originate from an adult in good health.

This clone was counted only a few times. The chain combines TRBV7-2 with TRBJ2-7, with 7 bases identical to TRBD1. The V and J ends lost 2 bases and 5 bases, in that order; junction bases with no gene match: 6. There are 14 residues in the CDR3. In germline, CDR1 is SGHTA, CDR2 FQGNSA. For the CDR3, the DNA is TGTGCCAGCAGCTTACAATCAGGGGGAAACGAGCAGTACTTC. It is translated as CASSLQSGGNEQYF. Complete variable domain (other parts from reference TRBV7-2 and TRBJ2-7): GAGVSQSPSNKVTEKGKDVELRCDPISGHTALYWYRQSLGQGLEFLIYFQGNSAPDKSGLPSDRFSAERTGGSVSTLTIQRTQQEDSAVYLCASSLQSGGNEQYFGPGTRLTVT.

The chain links TRBV10-2 to TRBJ1-5; 7 nucleotides line up with TRBD1. CDR1 and CDR2 (germline): WSHSY, SAAADI. This CDR3 is built from 15 residues. V dropped 2 bases and J dropped 1; count of bases not matched to a gene: 2. This chain's CDR3 is CASSEGQVSNQPQHF. As DNA, the CDR3 is TGCGCCAGCAGTGAGGGACAGGTGAGCAATCAGCCCCAGCATTTT.

The chain carries TRBV4-1 and TRBJ1-5; TRBD1 matches 8 bases. Unmatched junction bases numbered 5, after V lost 0 bases and J lost 7 bases. CDR1 and CDR2 (germline): MGHRA, YSYEKL. The length of the CDR3 is 15 residues. The CDR3 DNA follows: TGCGCCAGCAGCCAAGACGGACAGGGTCCCCAGCCCCAGCATTTT. Its protein product is CASSQDGQGPQPQHF.

This chain connects TRBV5-1 to TRBJ1-6; D is unresolved. Germline assignment: CDR1 SGHRS and CDR2 YFSETQ. The V end lost 1 base, the J end lost 7 bases, and 6 bases lay between the germline ends. The CDR3 length is 13 residues. CDR3 sequence reads: CASSLYENSPLHF. CDR3 bases: TGCGCCAGCAGCTTGTACGAGAATTCACCCCTCCACTTT.